The clone carrying this T cell receptor (beta chain) was detected a few times. Antigen: not known. This specimen comes from a study of T cell repertoires in cytomegalovirus infection. TCRdb ran MiXCR on the reads and lists one entry per CDR3 protein. Found here are just under 500,000 distinct CDR3 sequences, roughly a third of them singletons; the top ten hold around a sixth. Per germline, CDR1 LGHNA and CDR2 YNFKEQ. The V segment lost 5 bases and the J segment 1 base; nucleotides outside the gene matches: 6. The CDR3 is 15 residues long. Findings of the study overall: CMV-specific TCR beta clonotypes restricted by HLA-C were the ones dominating the ex vivo response.

The clonotype originates from a human donor in good health (CMV status not recorded). Some clones in this sample may be carry-over from other donors' samples. The genes are TRBV4-2 and TRBJ1-1, with 8 positions matching TRBD1. This specimen consisted of cultured PBMCs, obtained from culture after CMV antigen stimulation. Here the CDR3 reads CASSVRDRTNTEAFF. The CDR3 DNA reads as TGTGCCAGCAGCGTGCGGGACAGGACGAACACTGAAGCTTTCTTT.